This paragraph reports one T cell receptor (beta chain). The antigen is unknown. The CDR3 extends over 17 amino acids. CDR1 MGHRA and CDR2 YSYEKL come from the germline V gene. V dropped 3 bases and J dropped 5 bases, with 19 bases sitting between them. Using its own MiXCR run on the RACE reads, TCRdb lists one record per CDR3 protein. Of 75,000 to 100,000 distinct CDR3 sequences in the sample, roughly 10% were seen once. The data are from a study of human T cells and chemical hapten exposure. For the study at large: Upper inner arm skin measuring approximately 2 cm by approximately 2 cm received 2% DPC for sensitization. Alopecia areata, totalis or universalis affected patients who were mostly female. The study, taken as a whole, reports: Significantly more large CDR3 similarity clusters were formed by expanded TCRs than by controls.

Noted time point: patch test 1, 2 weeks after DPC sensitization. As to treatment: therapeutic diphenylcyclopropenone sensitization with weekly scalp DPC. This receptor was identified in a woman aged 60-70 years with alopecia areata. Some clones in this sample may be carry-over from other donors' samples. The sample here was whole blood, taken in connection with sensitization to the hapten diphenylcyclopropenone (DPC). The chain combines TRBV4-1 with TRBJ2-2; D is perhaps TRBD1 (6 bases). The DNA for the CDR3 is TGCGCCAGCAGCCAGGTGGTTCTGACAGGTGGTACCGGGGAGCTGTTTTTT. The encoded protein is CASSQVVLTGGTGELFF.